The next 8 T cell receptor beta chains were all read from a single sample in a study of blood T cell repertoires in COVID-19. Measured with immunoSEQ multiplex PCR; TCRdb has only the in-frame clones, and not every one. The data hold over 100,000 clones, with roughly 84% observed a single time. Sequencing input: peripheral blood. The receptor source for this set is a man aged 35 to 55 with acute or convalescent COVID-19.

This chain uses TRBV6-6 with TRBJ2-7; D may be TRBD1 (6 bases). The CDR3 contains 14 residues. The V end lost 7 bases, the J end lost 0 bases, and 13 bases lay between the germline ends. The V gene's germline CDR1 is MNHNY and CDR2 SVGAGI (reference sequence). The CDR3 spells CASILTGGSYEQYF. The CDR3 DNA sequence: TGTGCCAGCATCTTGACAGGCGGCTCCTACGAGCAGTACTTC.

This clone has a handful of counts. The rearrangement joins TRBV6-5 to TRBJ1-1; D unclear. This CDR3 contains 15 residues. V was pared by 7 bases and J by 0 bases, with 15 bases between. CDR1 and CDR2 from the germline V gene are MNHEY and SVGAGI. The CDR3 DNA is TGTGCCAGCACCTTACATGGAGGGCTGAACACTGAAGCTTTCTTT. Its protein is CASTLHGGLNTEAFF.

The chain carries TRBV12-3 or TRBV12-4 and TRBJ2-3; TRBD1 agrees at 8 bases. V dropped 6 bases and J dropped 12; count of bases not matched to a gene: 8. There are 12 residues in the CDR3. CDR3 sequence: CASSPDRGPQYF. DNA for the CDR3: TGTGCCAGCAGCCCCGACAGGGGCCCTCAGTATTTT.

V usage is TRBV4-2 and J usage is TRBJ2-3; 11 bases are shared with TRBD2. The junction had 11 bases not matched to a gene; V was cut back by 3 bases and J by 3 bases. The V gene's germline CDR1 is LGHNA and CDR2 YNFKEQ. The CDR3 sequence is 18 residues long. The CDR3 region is CASSQGLRLAGITDTQYF. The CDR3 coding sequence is TGTGCCAGCAGCCAGGGCCTGCGACTAGCGGGAATTACAGATACGCAGTATTTT.

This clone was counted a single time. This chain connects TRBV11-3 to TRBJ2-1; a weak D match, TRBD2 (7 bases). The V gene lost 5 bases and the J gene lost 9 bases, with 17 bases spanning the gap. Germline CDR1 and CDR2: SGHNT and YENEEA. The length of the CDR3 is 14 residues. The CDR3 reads CASSLRGAIGEQFF. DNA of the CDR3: TGTGCCAGCAGCCTTCGGGGGGCTATAGGTGAGCAGTTCTTC.

As DNA, the CDR3 is TGTGCCAGCTCTCCAGATGCGGGTACGCAGTATTTT. Translated: CASSPDAGTQYF. J is TRBJ2-3 and V is TRBV18, with D perhaps matching TRBD2 (5 bases). With 6 bases removed from V and 8 bases from J, the gap between germline ends came to 12 bases. This CDR3 region has 12 residues. Germline V gene lookup returns CDR1 KGHSH and CDR2 LQKENI.

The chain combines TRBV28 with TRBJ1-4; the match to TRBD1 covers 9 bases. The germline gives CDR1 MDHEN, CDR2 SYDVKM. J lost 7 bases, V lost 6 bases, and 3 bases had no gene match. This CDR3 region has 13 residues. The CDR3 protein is CASRTGGVEKLFF. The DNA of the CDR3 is TGTGCCAGCAGGACAGGGGGAGTTGAAAAACTGTTTTTT.

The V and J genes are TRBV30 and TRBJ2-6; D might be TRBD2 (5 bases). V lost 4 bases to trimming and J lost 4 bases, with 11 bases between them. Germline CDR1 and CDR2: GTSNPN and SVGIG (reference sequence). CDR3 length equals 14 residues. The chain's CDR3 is CAWNREGGANVLTF. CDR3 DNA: TGTGCCTGGAATAGAGAGGGAGGGGCCAACGTCCTGACTTTC.